This note documents a single T cell receptor (beta chain) sequence. As yet, its antigen is unknown. Sequencing libraries for TCR beta were prepared with iRepertoire HTBI primers and Arm-PCR of CDR3 regions. Original data processing: Identification yielded about 66 TRBV and approximately 13 TRBJ segments across samples. One entry per CDR3 protein, called by TCRdb with MiXCR from the multiplex PCR reads. These V and J calls originate from TCRdb's pipeline instead of the authors' own analysis. The data show some 420,000 distinct CDR3 sequences, with about 20% seen just once and around 14% held by the top ten. V was clipped by 6 bases and J by 7 bases, with 9 bases between them. Germline-derived CDR1 and CDR2 are PRHDT and FYEKMQ (reference sequence). CDR3 length: 11 residues. This sample is part of a study of regulatory T cells in long-lasting Graves disease. The time point is: persistent/refractory GD, antithyroid drugs over 5 years with positive TRAb. From PBMCs, RNA was extracted and then used to make the TCR library. Patients came from an endocrinology department in Xi'an, China.

Study-level points and caveats: With 2,741 shared public clonotypes, persistent patients exceeded new patients, who shared just over 950. There was favoring of TRBV28, TRBJ1-2 and TRBJ2-5 in persistent disease.

This TCR was sampled from a female donor with Graves disease. The starting material was peripheral blood mononuclear cells (PBMCs), obtained when the disease was refractory, from a patient treated with antithyroid drugs. V and J are TRBV13 and TRBJ1-1; a weak D match, TRBD1 (6 bases). The CDR3 DNA reads as TGTGCCAGCAGGAGGGGGAGTGAAGCTTTCTTT. As protein: CASRRGSEAFF.